This record covers a single T cell receptor (beta chain). Its antigen is currently unknown. The data stem from a study of synovial regulatory T cells in juvenile arthritis. Study-wide context: Treatments: a few naive, 6 or 7 methotrexate, one methotrexate plus infliximab, one unknown. Findings and limits, study-wide: Largely private between patients, iaTreg TCR repertoires showed partial overlap with synovial Teff and blood CPL repertoires.

Clones were sequenced by immunoSEQ multiplex PCR, and TCRdb holds only the in-frame ones, with some missing. The sample's table shows about 10,000 clones. Sequences were obtained from Treg cells from blood. As for subset: remaining (HLA-DR-negative) circulating blood Treg cells. This TCR was sampled from a donor younger than 30 with juvenile idiopathic arthritis.

This chain's CDR3 is CASSSGLAGGPKTQYF. The chain combines TRBV5-1 with TRBJ2-5; lacking DNA, the TRBD2 call made by TCRdb goes unchecked. This CDR3 region has 16 residues. The record lacks a DNA sequence. The germline gives CDR1 SGHRS, CDR2 YFSETQ.